These 3 T cell receptor beta chains were all obtained from the same sample, sequenced in a study of T cell clonality in common variable immunodeficiency. TCRdb keeps only in-frame clones here, not all; method: immunoSEQ multiplex PCR. This sample carries 25,000 or so clones and no singletons, and approximately 24% goes to the top ten. Study-level points and caveats: Reportedly, TCR beta sequences from common variable immunodeficiency showed fewer deletions and N-nucleotide insertions.

These receptors' antigens are unknown. Sequencing was done on a sample of peripheral blood mononuclear cells. Source of these receptors: a human donor with common variable immunodeficiency.

This clone appeared many times. Read data end 3 residues before the CDR3 end; the end is taken from the germline J gene. This chain joins TRBV30 and TRBJ1-2, with D uncertain. V lost 3 bases, J lost 4 bases, and 12 bases lay in between. The CDR3 is 13 residues long. Per germline, CDR1 GTSNPN and CDR2 SVGIG (reference sequence). CDR3 DNA, as far as it was read: TGTGCCTGGAGGGAAGCAACAGTCTATGGC. It specifies CAWREATVYG. The complete CDR3 protein is CAWREATVYGYTF.

By share of the sample, this clone is hyperexpanded. The observed sequence ends 3 residues before the CDR3 terminus, with the missing tail filled in from the germline J gene. The V and J genes are TRBV7-8 and TRBJ2-2; TRBD1 agrees at 9 bases. V lost 5 bases and J lost 4; bases outside the gene matches: 14. Germline V CDR1 and CDR2: SGHVS, FQNEAQ. The CDR3 loop spans 18 amino acids. CDR3 bases read: TGTGCCAGCAGCAGGAGCCGGGACAGGGTTTTACGCACCGGGGAG. It specifies CASSRSRDRVLRTGE. The whole CDR3 protein is CASSRSRDRVLRTGELFF. Looking up the rest from reference TRBV7-8 and TRBJ2-2 gives the full variable domain: GAGVSQSPRYKVAKRGQDVALRCDPISGHVSLFWYQQALGQGPEFLTYFQNEAQLDKSGLPSDRFFAERPEGSVSTLKIQRTQQEDSAVYLCASSRSRDRVLRTGELFFGEGSRLTVL.

This clone has only a few counts. The read ends 3 residues shy of where the CDR3 ends; the end is completed using the germline J gene. V is TRBV2 and J is TRBJ1-2; 8 bases are a match to TRBD1. Per germline, CDR1 SNHLY and CDR2 FYNNEI. The CDR3 is 15 residues long. V dropped 2 bases and J dropped 5; count of bases not matched to a gene: 7. CDR3 protein: CASSESDRERYGYTF. Partial CDR3 DNA: TGTGCCAGCAGTGAATCGGACAGGGAACGGTATGGC.